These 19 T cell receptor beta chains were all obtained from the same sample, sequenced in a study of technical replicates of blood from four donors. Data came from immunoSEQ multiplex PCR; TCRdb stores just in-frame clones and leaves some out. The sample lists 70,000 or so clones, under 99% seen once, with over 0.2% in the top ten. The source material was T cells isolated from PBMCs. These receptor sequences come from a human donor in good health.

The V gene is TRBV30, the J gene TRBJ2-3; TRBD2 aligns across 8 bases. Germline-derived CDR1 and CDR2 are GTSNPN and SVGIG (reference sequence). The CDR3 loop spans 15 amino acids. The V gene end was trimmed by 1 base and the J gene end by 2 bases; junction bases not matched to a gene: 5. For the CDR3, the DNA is TGTGCCTGGAGTGGGTTAGCGGGAACCACAGATACGCAGTATTTT. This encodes CAWSGLAGTTDTQYF.

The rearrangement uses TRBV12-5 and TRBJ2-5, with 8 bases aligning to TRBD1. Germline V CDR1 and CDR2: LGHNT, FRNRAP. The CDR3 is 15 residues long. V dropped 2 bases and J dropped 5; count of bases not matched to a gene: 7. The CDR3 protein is CASGLTAGGAETQYF. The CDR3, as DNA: TGTGCTAGTGGTTTGACGGCAGGGGGCGCTGAGACCCAGTACTTC.

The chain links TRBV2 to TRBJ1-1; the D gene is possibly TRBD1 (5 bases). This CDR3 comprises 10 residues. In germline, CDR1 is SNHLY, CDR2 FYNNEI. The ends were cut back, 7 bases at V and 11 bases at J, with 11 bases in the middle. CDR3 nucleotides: TGTGCCAGCATTTCGGGGGAGGCTTTCTTT. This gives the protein CASISGEAFF. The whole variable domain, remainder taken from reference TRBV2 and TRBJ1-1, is EPEVTQTPSHQVTQMGQEVILRCVPISNHLYFYWYRQILGQKVEFLVSFYNNEISEKSEIFDDQFSVERPDGSNFTLKIRSTKLEDSAMYFCASISGEAFFGQGTRLTVV.

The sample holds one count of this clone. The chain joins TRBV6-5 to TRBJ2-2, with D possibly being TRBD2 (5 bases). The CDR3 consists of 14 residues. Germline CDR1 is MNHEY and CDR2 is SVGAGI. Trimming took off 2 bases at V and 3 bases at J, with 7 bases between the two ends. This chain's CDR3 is CASSYRLYTGELFF. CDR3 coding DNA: TGTGCCAGCAGTTACAGACTATACACCGGGGAGCTGTTTTTT.

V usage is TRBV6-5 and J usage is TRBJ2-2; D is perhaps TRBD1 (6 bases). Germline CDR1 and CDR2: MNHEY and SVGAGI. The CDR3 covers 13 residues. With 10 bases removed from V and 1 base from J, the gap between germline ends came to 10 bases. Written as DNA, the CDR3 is TGTGCCACCCAAGGGGGGAACACCGGGGAGCTGTTTTTT. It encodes CATQGGNTGELFF.

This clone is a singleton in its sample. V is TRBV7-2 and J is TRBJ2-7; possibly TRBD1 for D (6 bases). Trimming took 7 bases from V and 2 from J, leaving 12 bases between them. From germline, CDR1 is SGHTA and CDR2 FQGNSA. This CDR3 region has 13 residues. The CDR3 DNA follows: TGTGCCAGCACAAGACAGGCTCCCTACGAGCAGTACTTC. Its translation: CASTRQAPYEQYF.

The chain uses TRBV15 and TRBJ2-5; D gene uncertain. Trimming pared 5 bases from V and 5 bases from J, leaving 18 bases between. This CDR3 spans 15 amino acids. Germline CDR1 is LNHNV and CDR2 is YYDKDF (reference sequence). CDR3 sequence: CATSRGPLTSETQYF. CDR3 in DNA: TGTGCCACCAGCCGCGGTCCTCTTACTTCGGAGACCCAGTACTTC.

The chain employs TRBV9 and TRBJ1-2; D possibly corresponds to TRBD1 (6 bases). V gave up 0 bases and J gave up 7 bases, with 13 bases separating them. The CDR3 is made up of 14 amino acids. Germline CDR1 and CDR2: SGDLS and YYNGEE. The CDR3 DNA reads TGTGCCAGCAGCGTAGGACAGGCCCGGAGTGGCTACACCTTC. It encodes CASSVGQARSGYTF.

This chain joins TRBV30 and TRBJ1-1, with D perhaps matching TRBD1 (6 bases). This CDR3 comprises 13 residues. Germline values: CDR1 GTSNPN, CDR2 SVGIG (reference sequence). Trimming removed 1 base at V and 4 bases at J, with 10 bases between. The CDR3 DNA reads TGTGCCTGGAGTGACACAGGGCGCACTGAAGCTTTCTTT. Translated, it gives CAWSDTGRTEAFF.

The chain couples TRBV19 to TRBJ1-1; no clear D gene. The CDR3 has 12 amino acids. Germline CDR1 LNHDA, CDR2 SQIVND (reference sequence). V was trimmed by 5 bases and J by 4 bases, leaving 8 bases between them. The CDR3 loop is CASSGEATEAFF. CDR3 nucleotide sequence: TGTGCCAGTAGTGGGGAGGCCACTGAAGCTTTCTTT.

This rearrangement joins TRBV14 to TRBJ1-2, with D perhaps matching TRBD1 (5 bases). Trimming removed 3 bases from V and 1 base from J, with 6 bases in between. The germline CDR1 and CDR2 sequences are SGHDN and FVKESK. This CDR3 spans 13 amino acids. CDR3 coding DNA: TGTGCCAGCAGCCACGACAGTAACTATGGCTACACCTTC. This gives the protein CASSHDSNYGYTF.

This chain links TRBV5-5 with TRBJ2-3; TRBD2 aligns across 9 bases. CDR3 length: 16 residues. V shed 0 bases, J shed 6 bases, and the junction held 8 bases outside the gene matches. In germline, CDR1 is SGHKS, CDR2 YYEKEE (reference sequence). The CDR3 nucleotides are TGTGCCAGCAGCTTGGGTTTAGCGGGAGTGGTGGATACGCAGTATTTT. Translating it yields CASSLGLAGVVDTQYF.

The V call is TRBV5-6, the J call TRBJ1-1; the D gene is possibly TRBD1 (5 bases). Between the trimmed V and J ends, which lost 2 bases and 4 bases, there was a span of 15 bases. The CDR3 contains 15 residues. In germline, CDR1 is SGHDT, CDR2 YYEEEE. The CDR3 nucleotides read TGTGCCAGCAGCTTATCGGCTGGGGCTGGCACTGAAGCTTTCTTT. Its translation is CASSLSAGAGTEAFF.

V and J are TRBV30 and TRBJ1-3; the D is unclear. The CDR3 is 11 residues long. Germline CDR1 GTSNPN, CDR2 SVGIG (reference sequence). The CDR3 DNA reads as TGTGCAGGGAGGACTGGAAACACCATATATTTT. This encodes CAGRTGNTIYF.

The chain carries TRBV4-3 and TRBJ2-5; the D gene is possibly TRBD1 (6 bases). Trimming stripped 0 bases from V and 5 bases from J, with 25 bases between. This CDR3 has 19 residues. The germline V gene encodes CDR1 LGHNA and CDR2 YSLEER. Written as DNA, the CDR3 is TGCGCCAGCAGCCAAGATTCGCAGGGTTATTCAACTGGGGGCGAGACCCAGTACTTC. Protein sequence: CASSQDSQGYSTGGETQYF.

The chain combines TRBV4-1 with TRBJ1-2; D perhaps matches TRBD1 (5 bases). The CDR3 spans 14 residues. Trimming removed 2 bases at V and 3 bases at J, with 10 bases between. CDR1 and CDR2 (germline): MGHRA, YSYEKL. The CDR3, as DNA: TGCGCCAGCAGCCAACGGGACTCTTACTATGGCTACACCTTC. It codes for CASSQRDSYYGYTF.

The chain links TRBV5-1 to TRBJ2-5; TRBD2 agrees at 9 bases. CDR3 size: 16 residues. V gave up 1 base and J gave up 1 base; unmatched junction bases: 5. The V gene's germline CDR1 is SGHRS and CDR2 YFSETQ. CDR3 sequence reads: CASSLRSGRRQETQYF. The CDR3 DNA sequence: TGCGCCAGCAGCTTGAGGAGCGGGAGGCGCCAAGAGACCCAGTACTTC. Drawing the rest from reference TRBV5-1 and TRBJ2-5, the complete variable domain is KAGVTQTPRYLIKTRGQQVTLSCSPISGHRSVSWYQQTPGQGLQFLFEYFSETQRNKGNFPGRFSGRQFSNSRSEMNVSTLELGDSALYLCASSLRSGRRQETQYFGPGTRLLVL.

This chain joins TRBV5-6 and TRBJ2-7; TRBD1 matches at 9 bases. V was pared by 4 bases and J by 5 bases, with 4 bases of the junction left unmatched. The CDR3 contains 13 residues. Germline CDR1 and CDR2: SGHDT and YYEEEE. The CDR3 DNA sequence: TGTGCCAGCAGCGGGGACAGGGAACACGAGCAGTACTTC. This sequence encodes CASSGDREHEQYF.

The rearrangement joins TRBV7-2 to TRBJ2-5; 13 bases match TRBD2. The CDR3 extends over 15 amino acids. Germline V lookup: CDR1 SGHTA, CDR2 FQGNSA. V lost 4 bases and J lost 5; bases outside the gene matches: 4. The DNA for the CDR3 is TGTGCCAGCAGCTCAGGACTAGCGGGAGTGGAGACCCAGTACTTC. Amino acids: CASSSGLAGVETQYF. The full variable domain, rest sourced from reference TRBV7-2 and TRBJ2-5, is GAGVSQSPSNKVTEKGKDVELRCDPISGHTALYWYRQSLGQGLEFLIYFQGNSAPDKSGLPSDRFSAERTGGSVSTLTIQRTQQEDSAVYLCASSSGLAGVETQYFGPGTRLLVL.